This T cell receptor beta chain emerged from a study of human T cells and chemical hapten exposure. Across the whole study: Patch tests of 0.01% DPC on the upper back were read at 6 days.

Individual cDNA molecules each carried unique molecular identifiers attached by the library. In the study's own analysis: A typical sample had roughly 87,000 TCRs, with about 23,224 to 700,000 overall. TCRdb ran MiXCR on the RACE reads and lists one entry per CDR3 protein. The V and J calls were not made by the authors but by TCRdb's processing. The table lists under 130,000 distinct CDR3 sequences, nearly 35% of them singletons. The time point: patch test 3, about 24 weeks after DPC sensitization. Treatment: therapeutic diphenylcyclopropenone sensitization with weekly scalp DPC. This clonotype appeared a few times. The germline V gene encodes CDR1 SQVTM and CDR2 ANQGSEA. This CDR3 contains 13 residues. Unmatched junction bases numbered 7, after V lost 7 bases and J lost 6 bases.

Sequencing used whole blood, obtained in connection with sensitization to the hapten diphenylcyclopropenone (DPC). J is TRBJ2-2 and V is TRBV29-1, with 8 bases fitting TRBD2. The source is a middle-aged man with alopecia areata. Some clones in this sample may be carry-over from other donors' samples. CDR3 nucleotides: TGCAGCGCCCAGCGGGAGCGTGCCGGGGAGCTGTTTTTT. As protein: CSAQRERAGELFF.